This passage covers 8 T cell receptor beta chains from one sample sequenced in a study of blood T cell repertoires in COVID-19 (dated by TCRdb to between 2020 and 2021). The library relied on the immunoSEQ multiplex PCR assay. TCRdb's version of the immuneACCESS table is confined to in-frame rearrangements and falls short of the full clone set. An unresolved V gene accounts for under half of the shortfall where checked; the remainder is of unknown origin. The sample contains about 110,000 clones, 70% to 85% of them found a single time. The top ten clonotypes cover about 2% of the sample. The source material was peripheral blood. Receptors were obtained from a woman aged 40 to 50 with acute or convalescent COVID-19.

The genes are TRBV5-4 and TRBJ2-7; 9 positions match TRBD2. Trimming at V came to 2 bases and at J to 2 bases, leaving 2 bases not matched to a gene. The CDR3 runs 14 residues. In germline, CDR1 is SGHNT, CDR2 YYREEE (reference sequence). CDR3 residues: CASSFGTSTYEQYF. DNA of the CDR3: TGTGCCAGCAGCTTTGGGACTAGCACCTACGAGCAGTACTTC.

This clone was found a few times. V is TRBV28 and J is TRBJ2-1; TRBD1 agrees at 8 bases. The V segment lost 6 bases and the J segment 8 bases; nucleotides outside the gene matches: 15. The CDR3 contains 16 residues. Per germline, CDR1 MDHEN and CDR2 SYDVKM. The CDR3 loop is CASRLTDRDGSDEQFF. CDR3 coding DNA: TGTGCCAGCAGGTTAACGGACAGGGACGGGAGCGATGAGCAGTTCTTC.

This chain connects TRBV29-1 to TRBJ1-1; 7 nucleotides match TRBD1. J gave up 4 bases and V 4 bases, and 9 bases lay outside the gene matches. This CDR3 comprises 14 residues. CDR1 is SQVTM, CDR2 ANQGSEA, per germline. Written as DNA, the CDR3 is TGCAGCGTTGGGGAATTACAGGGGAGCACTGAAGCTTTCTTT. Translating gives CSVGELQGSTEAFF.

This chain joins TRBV28 and TRBJ1-2; D is perhaps TRBD1 (6 bases). V dropped 1 base and J dropped 7 bases, with 16 bases sitting between them. CDR1 is MDHEN, CDR2 SYDVKM, per germline. The CDR3 covers 15 residues. The CDR3 here is CASSLSRGRMGGYTF. As DNA, the CDR3 is TGTGCCAGCAGTTTATCCAGGGGTAGGATGGGTGGCTACACCTTC.

V and J are TRBV30 and TRBJ1-2, with D maybe TRBD1 (6 bases). The CDR3 is made up of 13 amino acids. Trimming shortened V by 3 bases and J by 0 bases, and 8 bases separated the two germline ends. Germline V lookup: CDR1 GTSNPN, CDR2 SVGIG (reference sequence). Here the CDR3 reads CAWRGTTNYGYTF. CDR3 in DNA: TGTGCCTGGAGGGGGACAACTAACTATGGCTACACCTTC.

The chain joins TRBV6-5 to TRBJ1-1; TRBD1 matches 8 bases. The CDR3 consists of 14 residues. CDR1 and CDR2 from the germline V gene are MNHEY and SVGAGI. The V and J ends lost 8 bases and 7 bases, in that order; junction bases with no gene match: 12. CDR3 sequence: CASGDTGGPGEAFF. Written as DNA, the CDR3 is TGTGCCAGCGGCGATACAGGGGGGCCTGGTGAAGCTTTCTTT.

The chain links TRBV19 to TRBJ2-7; 11 bases align to TRBD2. Germline CDR1 reads LNHDA; CDR2 reads SQIVND (reference sequence). The CDR3 is 15 amino acids. Trimming at V came to 1 base and at J to 3 bases, leaving 2 bases not matched to a gene. The CDR3 bases are TGTGCCAGTAGTATAGGACTAGCGGGGAACTACGAGCAGTACTTC. Its translation is CASSIGLAGNYEQYF.

This clone was picked up many times. The gene calls are TRBV6-5 and TRBJ1-4; perhaps TRBD1 as D (5 bases). V lost 8 bases and J 8 bases, leaving 15 bases between the germline ends. This CDR3 has 13 amino acids. Per germline, CDR1 MNHEY and CDR2 SVGAGI. CDR3 residues: CASRLDSSEKLFF. CDR3 in DNA: TGTGCCAGCCGACTTGACAGTTCCGAAAAACTGTTTTTT.